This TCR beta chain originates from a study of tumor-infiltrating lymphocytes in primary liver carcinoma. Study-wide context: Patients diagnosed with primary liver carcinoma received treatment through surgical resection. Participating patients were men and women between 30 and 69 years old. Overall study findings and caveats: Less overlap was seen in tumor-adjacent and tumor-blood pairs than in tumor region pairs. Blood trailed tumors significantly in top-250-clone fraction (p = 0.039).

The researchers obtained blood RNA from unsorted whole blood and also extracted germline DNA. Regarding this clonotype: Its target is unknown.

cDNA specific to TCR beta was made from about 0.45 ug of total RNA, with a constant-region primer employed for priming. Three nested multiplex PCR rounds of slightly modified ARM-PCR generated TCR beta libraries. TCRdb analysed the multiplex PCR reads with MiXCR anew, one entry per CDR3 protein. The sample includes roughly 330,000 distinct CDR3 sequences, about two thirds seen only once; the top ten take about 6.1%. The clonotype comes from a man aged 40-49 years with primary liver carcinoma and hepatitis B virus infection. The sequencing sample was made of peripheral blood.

The CDR3 DNA reads as TGTGCCAGCAGTGAATCCCTAGCAGCGGGCAACTACGAGCAGTACTTC. Amino acid sequence: CASSESLAAGNYEQYF. This rearrangement joins TRBV6-1 to TRBJ2-7, with a tentative D call TRBD2 (6 bases). V lost 2 bases and J 3 bases, leaving 17 bases between the germline ends. From germline, CDR1 is MNHNS and CDR2 SASEGT. The CDR3 consists of 16 residues.